The rows below give T cell receptor beta chains drawn from one sample of a study of a mutant IDH1 vaccine in newly diagnosed glioma. The antigens these receptors bind are not known. Only in-frame clones appear in the TCRdb table, and some are missing; sequencing was by immunoSEQ multiplex PCR. This repertoire shows roughly 50,000 clones, roughly 73% found once; its top ten account for about 1.7%. The starting material was PBMCs, obtained from a glioma patient whose treatment included an IDH1 peptide vaccine. These receptors all stem from a woman aged 40 to 49 with glioma. CDR3s include the opening cysteine and the closing phenylalanine or tryptophan. D genes are given only for firm matches. Clone size is shown for a subset of rows, as once, few, many or a class of expanded clone.

CDR3 protein,CDR3 DNA,V gene,J gene,clone size,D gene
CASSVGASSPPDTQYF,TGTGCCAGCAGTGTAGGGGCTTCCTCACCCCCAGATACGCAGTATTTT,TRBV6-1,TRBJ2-3,NA,NA
CASSSRSLDRRIGYTF,TGTGCCAGCAGCTCCCGTTCCCTTGACAGACGGATTGGCTACACCTTC,TRBV5-4,TRBJ1-2,NA,NA
CASSLVGDLGTQYF,TGTGCCAGCAGCTTGGTGGGGGATCTAGGTACGCAGTATTTT,TRBV7-2,TRBJ2-3,NA,NA
CASALGGANYGYTF,TGTGCCAGCGCCCTGGGAGGGGCTAACTATGGCTACACCTTC,TRBV6-5,TRBJ1-2,NA,NA
CASSRTSIHNEQFF,TGTGCCAGCAGCCGGACTAGCATTCACAATGAGCAGTTCTTC,TRBV14,TRBJ2-1,NA,TRBD2
CASSPRTGLGTEAFF,TGTGCCAGCAGCCCCAGGACAGGGTTGGGCACTGAAGCTTTCTTT,TRBV6-5,TRBJ1-1,few,TRBD1
CASRLLGYTEAFF,TGTGCCAGCAGGCTTTTAGGGTACACTGAAGCTTTCTTT,TRBV28,TRBJ1-1,once,NA
CASNKARQGGTEAFF,TGCGCCAGCAACAAGGCAAGACAGGGGGGAACTGAAGCTTTCTTT,TRBV5-1,TRBJ1-1,once,TRBD1
CASGGGGSPGTQYF,TGTGCCAGCGGGGGCGGGGGAAGTCCGGGGACCCAGTACTTC,TRBV27,TRBJ2-5,NA,NA
CASSQQGGSNQPQHF,TGTGCCAGCAGCCAACAGGGAGGGAGTAATCAGCCCCAGCATTTT,TRBV5-4,TRBJ1-5,NA,NA
CASGITGLRNQPQHF,TGTGCTAGTGGTATAACAGGATTAAGGAATCAGCCCCAGCATTTT,TRBV12-5,TRBJ1-5,NA,NA
CASSFPGQGTDTQYF,TGTGCCAGTAGTTTCCCGGGACAGGGCACAGATACGCAGTATTTT,TRBV19,TRBJ2-3,NA,TRBD1
CASSFPTGTGVTGELFF,TGTGCCAGTAGTTTTCCTACCGGGACAGGGGTCACCGGGGAGCTGTTTTTT,TRBV19,TRBJ2-2,NA,TRBD1
CASSQTGANEKLFF,TGTGCCAGCAGCCAGACAGGGGCTAATGAAAAACTGTTTTTT,TRBV9,TRBJ1-4,NA,TRBD1
CASSYSPGQGVSPLHF,TGTGCCAGCAGTTACTCTCCGGGACAGGGGGTGTCACCCCTCCACTTT,TRBV6-5,TRBJ1-6,NA,TRBD1
CASSLGLDYMNSPLHF,TGCGCCAGCAGCTTGGGACTTGATTATATGAATTCACCCCTCCACTTT,TRBV5-1,TRBJ1-6,NA,NA
CASSPHPRTGVGNQPQHF,TGTGCCAGCAGCCCTCACCCCCGGACAGGGGTAGGGAATCAGCCCCAGCATTTT,TRBV7-6,TRBJ1-5,NA,TRBD1
CASSAGTGKRRPEAFF,TGTGCCAGCAGCGCCGGGACAGGGAAGCGGAGACCTGAAGCTTTCTTT,TRBV7-8,TRBJ1-1,NA,TRBD1
CASSYGGADSNQPQHF,TGTGCCAGCAGTTACGGGGGCGCAGATAGCAATCAGCCCCAGCATTTT,TRBV6-5,TRBJ1-5,few,NA
CASRDHSEGGNTIYF,TGCGCCAGCAGAGATCACTCCGAGGGAGGAAACACCATATATTTT,TRBV5-1,TRBJ1-3,NA,NA